This T cell receptor beta chain was observed in a study of Ad26.COV2.S vaccination and SARS-CoV-2 variants. For the study at large: Sample donor was a member of the COV1001 Ad26.COV2.S trial arm. Once or twice, 56 days apart, Ad26.COV2.S was delivered intramuscularly.

Treatment specified: around 19 received Ad26.COV2.S at low or high dose, single or two shots; several received placebo; per-sample allocation not given. Day 63 after the first injection of vaccine or placebo was the sampling time. SARS-CoV-2 spike from the Wuhan strain was encoded by the vaccine, an Ad26 vector. TCRdb's table, derived via immunoSEQ multiplex PCR, lists solely in-frame clones and lacks some. The repertoire consists of 300,000 to 400,000 clones, with about nine tenths occurring once and the leading ten covering around 5.8%. The study's findings and limits: Possibly, TCR breadth and depth analyses underestimated total T cell responses.

Germline-derived CDR1 and CDR2 are MNHNS and SASEGT. This CDR3 has 16 amino acids. V lost 0 bases, J lost 8 bases, and 4 bases stayed unmatched. Concerning this clone: What it binds is not known.

This chain links TRBV6-1 with TRBJ1-4, with 12 nucleotides matching TRBD1. This receptor was taken from a person between 18 and 65 years old who received the Ad26.COV2.S COVID-19 vaccine or a placebo. The sample was peripheral blood, taken in a trial of Ad26.COV2.S vaccine versus placebo. Written as DNA, the CDR3 is TGTGCCAGCAGTGAAGCGGGGGGGACAGGGGGCGAAAAACTGTTTTTT. It translates to CASSEAGGTGGEKLFF.